The 22 T cell receptor beta chains in this list originate from one sample, sequenced in a study of cytomegalovirus exposure and HLA in healthy donors (dated by TCRdb to the late 2010s). The library was produced with the immunoSEQ multiplex PCR assay. For the multiplex PCR, a mixture combining 60 forward primers for TCR Vbeta segments and 13 reverse primers for TCR Jbeta segments was used. TCRdb re-hosts the immuneACCESS table, in-frame sequences only. Its copies lack some clones; in the studies checked, an unresolved V gene accounts for under half of them, and the cause for the rest is not known. The sample has over 95,000 clones on record, roughly 72% of them singletons. The ten top clones hold 4% to 5% of the sample. Material for sequencing was PBMCs. These receptors were taken from a woman in her thirties or forties in good health and CMV-seropositive.

This chain joins TRBV19 and TRBJ2-3, with a tentative D call TRBD2 (5 bases). CDR1 and CDR2 from the germline V gene are LNHDA and SQIVND (reference sequence). There are 15 residues in the CDR3. Trimming cost V 8 bases and J 1 base, with 16 bases left between them. CDR3 sequence (DNA): TGTGCCAGTTCTAGAGGGTTTTGGGGCACAGATACGCAGTATTTT. It codes for CASSRGFWGTDTQYF.

The V gene is TRBV14, the J gene TRBJ2-5, with a tentative D call TRBD1 (6 bases). The DNA matches TRBJ2-7 better at its end, which makes the J call doubtful. The germline gives CDR1 SGHDN, CDR2 FVKESK. This CDR3 region has 19 residues. The CDR3 protein is CASSQGFSYKGESHYEQYF. The CDR3 nucleotides are TGTGCCAGCAGCCAAGGTTTCTCATACAAGGGGGAATCACACTACGAGCAGTACTTC.

The sample holds one count of this clone. This rearrangement joins TRBV7-9 to TRBJ2-7; the match to TRBD2 covers 10 bases. V gave up 7 bases and J gave up 5 bases; unmatched junction bases: 2. CDR1 is SEHNR, CDR2 FQNEAQ, per germline (reference sequence). The CDR3 spans 12 residues. In DNA form, the CDR3 reads TGTGCCAGCACTAGCGGGAGTGACGAGCAGTACTTC. This encodes CASTSGSDEQYF. Drawing the rest from reference TRBV7-9 and TRBJ2-7, the complete variable domain is DTGVSQNPRHKITKRGQNVTFRCDPISEHNRLYWYRQTLGQGPEFLTYFQNEAQLEKSRLLSDRFSAERPKGSFSTLEIQRTEQGDSAMYLCASTSGSDEQYFGPGTRLTVT.

Note on this clone: Given a much more abundant clone one base away, this may be a read error. The chain has TRBV7-3 and TRBJ1-5, with D hard to call. V shed 5 bases and J shed 6 bases, with 11 bases lying between them. Germline loops: CDR1 SGHTA, CDR2 FQGTGA. The CDR3 contains 13 residues. In DNA form, the CDR3 reads TGTGCCAGCAGCCCGACGAGCGGTCAGCCCCAGCATTTT. As protein: CASSPTSGQPQHF.

V gene TRBV9 combines with J gene TRBJ2-3; 9 nucleotides align to TRBD2. Trimming took 4 bases from V and 5 from J; bases not matched to a gene: 11. The CDR3 has 16 amino acids. Germline V gives CDR1 SGDLS, CDR2 YYNGEE. The CDR3 reads CASSPSAGGQKDTQYF. CDR3 nucleotide sequence: TGTGCCAGCAGCCCCTCCGCGGGGGGGCAAAAAGATACGCAGTATTTT.

The chain links TRBV6-5 to TRBJ2-3, with D perhaps TRBD2 (6 bases). This CDR3 comprises 13 residues. From germline, CDR1 is MNHEY and CDR2 SVGAGI. The CDR3: CRRVTGGEDTQYF. CDR3 bases: TGTCGGAGGGTGACCGGAGGGGAAGATACGCAGTATTTT.

The chain uses TRBV2 and TRBJ2-3, with D possibly being TRBD2 (6 bases). Germline V gene sequence: CDR1 SNHLY, CDR2 FYNNEI. The CDR3 extends over 11 amino acids. The CDR3 nucleotides read TGTGGAGGGAGGAGTTCAGATACGCAGTATTTT. Translated: CGGRSSDTQYF.

This sequence joins TRBV15 and TRBJ2-3, with TRBD2 matching 11 bases. CDR3 length equals 18 residues. V dropped 1 base and J dropped 2; count of bases not matched to a gene: 8. Germline V gene lookup returns CDR1 LNHNV and CDR2 YYDKDF (reference sequence). In nucleotides, the CDR3 is TGTGCCACCAGCAGAGGGCTAGCGGGAGGACCGGCCACAGATACGCAGTATTTT. Amino acid sequence: CATSRGLAGGPATDTQYF.

The V and J genes are TRBV7-9 and TRBJ2-5, with D possibly matching TRBD2 (6 bases). The CDR3 has 15 amino acids. CDR1 SEHNR and CDR2 FQNEAQ come from the germline V gene (reference sequence). Trimming took 2 bases from V and 10 from J, leaving 20 bases between them. The CDR3 nucleotides read TGTGCCAGCAGCTTATATAATCCGGGGAGGCCCGACCAGTACTTC. The encoded protein is CASSLYNPGRPDQYF.

The gene calls are TRBV27 and TRBJ2-3; 10 nucleotides align to TRBD2. The CDR3 sequence is 16 residues long. Germline-derived CDR1 and CDR2 are MNHEY and SMNVEV (reference sequence). V shed 2 bases and J 4 bases; nucleotides not matched to a gene: 6. CDR3 sequence: CASSLNSGRLADTQYF. The CDR3 nucleotides read TGTGCCAGCAGTTTAAATAGCGGGAGGTTGGCAGATACGCAGTATTTT.

This sequence joins TRBV12-5 and TRBJ2-5, with 7 bases matching TRBD2. The V gene end was trimmed by 5 bases and the J gene end by 4 bases; junction bases not matched to a gene: 13. Germline CDR1 LGHNT, CDR2 FRNRAP. This CDR3 is 16 amino acids long. CDR3 nucleotides: TGTGCTAGTGGTGAGCCGACTAGCCCAAGGGGAGAGACCCAGTACTTC. This encodes CASGEPTSPRGETQYF.

The chain combines TRBV5-1 with TRBJ2-2; D is undetermined. There are 13 residues in the CDR3. CDR1 and CDR2 (germline): SGHRS, YFSETQ. The germline V and J ends were trimmed by 0 bases and 8 bases, with 8 bases remaining between them. CDR3 protein: CASSLVVEGELFF. The DNA of the CDR3 is TGCGCCAGCAGCTTGGTAGTTGAGGGGGAGCTGTTTTTT.

This chain connects TRBV5-8 to TRBJ2-7, with 7 bases matching TRBD1. V was clipped by 5 bases and J by 5 bases; unmatched bases: 7. Germline V gene sequence: CDR1 SGHTS, CDR2 YDEGEE. The CDR3 sequence is 13 residues long. The CDR3 region has the DNA TGTGCCAGCAGAGACAGGGTCTTGGACGAGCAGTACTTC. This sequence encodes CASRDRVLDEQYF.

V gene TRBV7-9 combines with J gene TRBJ2-3, with 9 bases aligning to TRBD2. The CDR3 spans 15 residues. The germline gives CDR1 SEHNR, CDR2 FQNEAQ (reference sequence). V shed 3 bases, J shed 7 bases, and the junction held 8 bases outside the gene matches. CDR3: CASSLGSGGWNTQYF. The CDR3 DNA follows: TGTGCCAGCAGCTTGGGTAGCGGGGGTTGGAATACGCAGTATTTT. Complete variable domain (other parts from reference TRBV7-9 and TRBJ2-3): DTGVSQNPRHKITKRGQNVTFRCDPISEHNRLYWYRQTLGQGPEFLTYFQNEAQLEKSRLLSDRFSAERPKGSFSTLEIQRTEQGDSAMYLCASSLGSGGWNTQYFGPGTRLTVL.

This chain joins TRBV15 and TRBJ2-2; the D gene is possibly TRBD1 (5 bases). V shed 1 base and J shed 0 bases, with 12 bases lying between them. Germline V gene lookup returns CDR1 LNHNV and CDR2 YYDKDF (reference sequence). The CDR3 sequence is 17 residues long. The CDR3, as DNA: TGTGCCACCAGCAGAGGGCCCAGGGCTACGAACACCGGGGAGCTGTTTTTT. Residues: CATSRGPRATNTGELFF.

J is TRBJ2-1 and V is TRBV5-5, with 7 bases aligning to TRBD1. Germline V gene sequence: CDR1 SGHKS, CDR2 YYEKEE (reference sequence). The V and J ends lost 1 base and 5 bases, in that order; junction bases with no gene match: 0. The length of the CDR3 is 13 residues. In DNA, the CDR3 is TGTGCCAGCAGCTTGAGGGGGCACAATGAGCAGTTCTTC. Amino acid sequence: CASSLRGHNEQFF.

This clone was seen more than once but under ten times. The chain is built from TRBV11-3 and TRBJ1-1; no firm D call. Trimming removed 3 bases from V and 0 bases from J, with 8 bases in between. The CDR3 runs to 14 residues. Per germline, CDR1 SGHNT and CDR2 YENEEA. The CDR3 protein is CASSFSQMNTEAFF. The CDR3 nucleotides read TGTGCCAGCAGCTTTTCTCAGATGAACACTGAAGCTTTCTTT. Variable domain in full (rest from reference TRBV11-3 and TRBJ1-1): EAGVVQSPRYKIIEKKQPVAFWCNPISGHNTLYWYLQNLGQGPELLIRYENEEAVDDSQLPKDRFSAERLKGVDSTLKIQPAELGDSAVYLCASSFSQMNTEAFFGQGTRLTVV.

This clone was observed a single time. This chain uses TRBV18 with TRBJ2-2; 9 bases are shared with TRBD2. Germline V gene data show CDR1 as KGHSH and CDR2 as LQKENI. The CDR3 loop spans 16 amino acids. Trimming cost V 4 bases and J 0 bases; bases outside gene matches: 3. CDR3 amino acids: CASSLTSGANTGELFF. Here the CDR3 DNA reads TGTGCCAGCTCACTGACTAGCGGAGCGAACACCGGGGAGCTGTTTTTT.

The V gene is TRBV11-3, the J gene TRBJ2-3; 8 bases are shared with TRBD2. The CDR3 runs to 16 residues. CDR1 is SGHNT and CDR2 is YENEEA in the germline V gene. V was pared by 5 bases and J by 0 bases, with 7 bases of the junction left unmatched. As DNA, the CDR3 is TGTGCCAGCAGCCCCGAGCGGGGGATGAGCACAGATACGCAGTATTTT. As protein: CASSPERGMSTDTQYF.

This chain joins TRBV9 and TRBJ1-2, with D unresolved. V lost 3 bases to trimming and J lost 2 bases, with 17 bases between them. The CDR3 runs to 16 residues. The germline gives CDR1 SGDLS, CDR2 YYNGEE. This CDR3 reads CASSASFEVGNYGYTF. The CDR3, as DNA: TGTGCCAGCAGCGCCTCCTTCGAGGTTGGGAACTATGGCTACACCTTC.

The CDR3 spells CASSPEQGSKNIQYF. CDR3 nucleotides: TGTGCCAGCAGCCCCGAACAGGGATCCAAAAACATTCAGTACTTC. The chain joins TRBV9 to TRBJ2-4; D might be TRBD1 (6 bases). The CDR3 extends over 15 amino acids. V was cut by 4 bases and J by 2 bases, with 13 bases left in between. CDR1 and CDR2 (germline): SGDLS, YYNGEE.

The V gene is TRBV27, the J gene TRBJ2-1, with 10 bases fitting TRBD2. The germline gives CDR1 MNHEY, CDR2 SMNVEV (reference sequence). The CDR3 contains 14 residues. V shed 8 bases, J shed 7 bases, and the junction held 8 bases outside the gene matches. CDR3 bases: TGTGCCAGCGGTCTAGCGGGAGTTAGAAATGAGCAGTTCTTC. Encoded protein: CASGLAGVRNEQFF.